This T cell receptor beta chain was sequenced during a study of human T cells and chemical hapten exposure. As for the study in general: 2% DPC applied to an approximately 2 cm by approximately 2 cm arm area sensitized donors. Study observations and caveats: Patch test score tracked positively with PT1 expanded TCR counts.

Germline V gene lookup returns CDR1 MNHEY and CDR2 SVGEGT. This CDR3 comprises 19 residues. V lost 0 bases to trimming and J lost 9 bases; unmatched junction nucleotides: 16. This clonotype was found a few times. Its antigen is undetermined. Time point meaning: pre-sensitization, week 0. The treatment here: therapeutic diphenylcyclopropenone sensitization with weekly scalp DPC. The template was total RNA from unfractionated whole blood. MiXCR was run by TCRdb on the RACE reads, yielding one entry per CDR3 protein. The table records some 400,000 distinct CDR3 sequences, more than 4.5% of them present only once.

The chain is built from TRBV6-2 or TRBV6-3 and TRBJ2-1, with 11 nucleotides matching TRBD2. This TCR came from a woman in her 50s with alopecia areata. Some clones in this sample may be carry-over from other donors' samples. The specimen comprised whole blood, sampled in connection with sensitization to the hapten diphenylcyclopropenone (DPC). CDR3 bases: TGTGCCAGCAGTTACTCGGGTCGTCAAGTAGCGGGAGGGAAGGTTGAGCAGTTCTTC. It codes for CASSYSGRQVAGGKVEQFF.